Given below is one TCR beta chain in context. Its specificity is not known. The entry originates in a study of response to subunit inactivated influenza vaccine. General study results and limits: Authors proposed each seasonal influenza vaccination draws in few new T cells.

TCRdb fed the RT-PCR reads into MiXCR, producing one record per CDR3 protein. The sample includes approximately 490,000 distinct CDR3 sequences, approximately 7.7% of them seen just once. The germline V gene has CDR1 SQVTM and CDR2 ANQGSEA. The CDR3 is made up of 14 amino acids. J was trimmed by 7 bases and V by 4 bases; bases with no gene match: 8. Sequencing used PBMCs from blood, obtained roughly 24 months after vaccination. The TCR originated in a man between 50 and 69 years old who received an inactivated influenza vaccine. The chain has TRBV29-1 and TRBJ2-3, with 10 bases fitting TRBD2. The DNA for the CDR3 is TGCAGCGTTGCAATGGTAGCGGGAGGTTATACGCAGTATTTT. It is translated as CSVAMVAGGYTQYF.